The T cell receptor beta chain described here comes from a study of blood T cell repertoires in COVID-19 (dated by TCRdb to 2020 to 2021). About the full investigation: Samples from collaborators originated in the United States, Italy and Spain and spanned both the acute and convalescent phases of COVID-19. The repertoires were made available in a free public database intended to serve as a resource for research on the immune response to SARS-CoV-2. The prospective study material was composed of cDNA or gDNA derived from T cells, B-cell-depleted T cells, or PBMCs. The samples were drawn from two sources: the first 160 participants of the ongoing ImmuneRACE study, and 1,000 to 1,500 subjects contributed by 6 global collaborators. Nearly every sample came with metadata listing a de-identified subject ID, COVID-19 status, age in years and sex. Where available, HLA class I and class II types were taken from metadata supplied by the sample provider and were not determined by assay-based typing. Deeply sampled blood TCRbeta repertoires from subjects exposed to, actively infected with, or recovered from COVID-19 were included in the dataset. Study-level results and caveats: The quantity of clinical and demographic metadata differed by source and by participant and was supplied without curation.

A note on this clone: Its antigen is still unknown. Base qualities are not recorded, but no much larger clone differs from it by a single base.

TCRbeta CDR3 regions were amplified from genomic DNA using the immunoSEQ Assay, a bias-controlled multiplex PCR. The authors' analysis ran thus. Within the assay, amplification of reference gene primers was used to estimate how many nucleated cells each sample contained. To quantify the absolute abundance of each unique TCRbeta CDR3 rearrangement, sequence reads were collapsed and filtered. For each sample, productive Simpson clonality was calculated as the square root of Simpson's diversity index across productive rearrangements. TCRdb limited this immuneACCESS table to in-frame rearrangements with V and J called. A share of clones is missing; checked studies link under half to unresolved V genes, and the rest is unexplained. V and J calls and clone size are copied from that table; D and trimming were computed from the DNA. Across this sample there are about 130,000 clones, with roughly 90% seen only once. Approximately 4.3% of the sample goes to the ten largest clones.

V loses 2 bases, J loses 7 bases, and the germline ends lie 17 bases apart. The germline V gene yields SNHLY for CDR1 and FYNNEI for CDR2. From the cysteine up to the phenylalanine, the CDR3 has a length of 15 residues. Here the CDR3 DNA is all that survives: 45 bases in frame from base 1. In Seattle, one collaborating source enrolled patients while the infection was active and tracked those patients longitudinally over the course of disease. Each collaborating institution followed its own protocols to collect whole blood in K2EDTA tubes. Collaborator samples were shipped for TCRbeta analysis as frozen whole blood, isolated PBMCs, or DNA extracted from either sample type.

Recombination connected TRBV2 to TRBJ1-1; a confident D gene designation cannot be given. The sequence was obtained from a man in his 60s with COVID-19, enrolled during active disease. Input material: peripheral blood. The CDR3 sequence is CASSENPFRGVEAFF. The bases read TGTGCCAGCAGTGAAAACCCCTTTCGGGGTGTTGAAGCTTTCTTT.